Sequencing of this T cell receptor beta chain was carried out in a study of cytomegalovirus exposure and HLA in healthy donors. This clone was observed a few times. Healthy people donating bone marrow made up the donors. PCR was performed using 60 Vbeta and 13 Jbeta primers. TCRdb keeps only in-frame clones here, not all; method: immunoSEQ multiplex PCR. Of about 180,000 clones in the sample, roughly 80% were seen once. The V gene's germline CDR1 is MDHEN and CDR2 SYDVKM. V was clipped by 8 bases and J by 5 bases, with 24 bases between them. The CDR3 sequence is 16 residues long. The specimen sequenced was PBMCs. The chain recombines TRBV28 with TRBJ2-5, with D maybe TRBD2 (6 bases). The sequence was collected from a man aged 25 to 45 in good health and CMV-seropositive. For the CDR3, the DNA is TGTGCCAGCCCCCCTAGCGACGGGTCGGTCGGCGAGACCCAGTACTTC. The encoded protein is CASPPSDGSVGETQYF.